One and the same sample provided the 5 T cell receptor beta chains below, sequenced in a study of T cells in Graves' hyperthyroidism and ophthalmopathy. TCR beta CDR3 regions were amplified from RNA transcripts. When the TCR CDR3 underwent first-round RT-PCR, the HTBI primer set was used. TCRdb reanalysed the multiplex PCR reads using MiXCR and keeps one entry per CDR3 protein. The repertoire holds around 300,000 distinct CDR3 sequences, with approximately 13% as singletons. The sample was blood. These receptors were collected from a woman in her twenties or thirties with Graves' hyperthyroidism.

The rearrangement links TRBV18 to TRBJ2-6; maybe TRBD1 (5 bases). The CDR3 contains 17 residues. Germline V gene data show CDR1 as KGHSH and CDR2 as LQKENI. V dropped 3 bases and J dropped 0 bases, with 12 bases sitting between them. The CDR3 spells CASSPRTSISGANVLTF. In nucleotides, the CDR3 is TGTGCCAGCTCACCTCGGACATCGATCTCTGGGGCCAACGTCCTGACTTTC.

This clonotype has a handful of counts. The CDR3 DNA is TGCAGCGGACATGGAAGCACAGATACGCAGTATTTT. Protein sequence: CSGHGSTDTQYF. This sequence joins TRBV29-1 and TRBJ2-3; no clear D gene. The CDR3 spans 12 residues. Germline loops: CDR1 SQVTM, CDR2 ANQGSEA. V dropped 7 bases and J dropped 0 bases, with 8 bases sitting between them.

This clonotype was seen many times. J is TRBJ2-3 and V is TRBV20-1; D uncertain. V lost 5 bases and J lost 2, with 14 bases in between. This CDR3 region has 14 residues. The germline V gene has CDR1 DFQATT and CDR2 SNEGSKA (reference sequence). The CDR3 region has the DNA TGCAGTGCTCGCAGCGAGACTTTCACAGATACGCAGTATTTT. Amino acids: CSARSETFTDTQYF.

This clonotype was observed a few times. The conserved closing phenylalanine or tryptophan is absent in this CDR3, likely reflecting a read error. The J gene is TRBJ2-5, the V gene TRBV19; D is ambiguous. Germline V gives CDR1 LNHDA, CDR2 SQIVND (reference sequence). V was pared by 7 bases and J by 2 bases, with 17 bases between. The CDR3 loop spans 15 amino acids. In DNA form, the CDR3 reads TGTGCCAGTAACCAAAAGGCAGGACGACAAGAGACCCAGTACTCC. As protein: CASNQKAGRQETQYS.

This clonotype was detected a few times. The J gene is TRBJ2-1, the V gene TRBV4-3; 8 nucleotides align to TRBD2. Germline V CDR1 and CDR2: LGHNA, YSLEER. The CDR3 consists of 16 residues. Trimming at V came to 0 bases and at J to 7 bases, leaving 8 bases not matched to a gene. The CDR3 DNA follows: TGCGCCAGCAGCCAAGACCCAGCGGGAGTTCGTAATGAGCAGTTCTTC. This translates into CASSQDPAGVRNEQFF.